Listed below are T cell receptor beta chains from one sample, sequenced in a study of blood T cell repertoires in COVID-19. Clones were sequenced by immunoSEQ multiplex PCR, and TCRdb holds only the in-frame ones, with some missing. Here the sample spans 53,000 or so clones, less than 85% being singletons. Input material: peripheral blood. The origin of the receptors is a man in his sixties or seventies with active COVID-19. Each CDR3 is given with its conserved first and last residue. Each record gives: V gene, clone size, D gene, J gene, CDR3 DNA, CDR3 protein. D genes are given only for firm matches. Size values are once, few and many counts, or a class for expanded clones, and some rows have none.

TRBV5-1	.	TRBD2	TRBJ2-5	TGCGCCAGCAGCTTGGGACTAGCGGGAGGGCAAGAGACCCAGTACTTC	CASSLGLAGGQETQYF
TRBV3-1/TRBV3-2	.	TRBD2	TRBJ2-1	TGTGCCAGCAGCCCCTCGGGACTATCCTACAATGAGCAGTTCTTC	CASSPSGLSYNEQFF
TRBV3-1/TRBV3-2	.	.	TRBJ2-7	TGTGCCAGCAGCCAAGATCGGGGGAAAACCTACGAGCAGTACTTC	CASSQDRGKTYEQYF
TRBV5-4	once	.	TRBJ2-2	TGTGCCAGCAGCTTGGGAGGGGGGGCGACCGGGGAGCTGTTTTTT	CASSLGGGATGELFF
TRBV9	few	.	TRBJ2-3	TGTGCCAGCAGCCCTTTTACAGGCACAGATACGCAGTATTTT	CASSPFTGTDTQYF
TRBV7-2	.	TRBD2	TRBJ2-7	TGTGCCAGCAGCTTCGGCGCGGGAGGATACGAGCAGTACTTC	CASSFGAGGYEQYF
TRBV28	.	.	TRBJ1-2	TGTGCCAGCAGTAAAAATTGGGGCACTTCCTATGGCTACACCTTC	CASSKNWGTSYGYTF
TRBV6-6	.	TRBD2	TRBJ2-7	TGTGCCAGCAGTTTCCATAGCGGGAGGGCCTCCGAGCAGTACTTC	CASSFHSGRASEQYF
TRBV6-2/TRBV6-3	.	.	TRBJ2-7	TGTGCCAGCAGTTACTCGAACAGTCACGAGCAGTACTTC	CASSYSNSHEQYF
TRBV7-2	.	TRBD2	TRBJ2-7	TGTGCCAGCAGCTTAGTAGGTAGCGGGAGGGGTAGGTACGAGCAGTACTTC	CASSLVGSGRGRYEQYF
TRBV4-2	.	.	TRBJ1-1	TGTGCCAGCAGCCTGGTGGGCGTGGACACTGAAGCTTTCTTT	CASSLVGVDTEAFF
TRBV7-2	many	TRBD1	TRBJ1-2	TGTGCCAGCAGCGAGAGTAGGGGGCGCGGGGGCTACACCTTC	CASSESRGRGGYTF
TRBV5-1	.	.	TRBJ1-1	TGCGCCAGCAGGAGCGGATCATCAACGAACACTGAAGCTTTCTTT	CASRSGSSTNTEAFF
TRBV11-2	.	.	TRBJ2-1	TGTGCCAGCAGTCGCAGCTCCTACAATGAGCAGTTCTTC	CASSRSSYNEQFF
TRBV7-7	.	TRBD1	TRBJ1-3	TGTGCTAGCAGCCCAACAGGGGGACCCGGCGACACCATATATTTT	CASSPTGGPGDTIYF
TRBV6-6	.	TRBD2	TRBJ2-1	TGTGCCAGCAGTCTGGGCGGGAGACCTCGAAGACGGACCCTTGACCCCCATGAGCAGTTCTTC	CASSLGGRPRRRTLDPHEQFF
TRBV5-1	.	.	TRBJ2-5	TGCGCCAGCAGCTTGGGCACAGAAGAGACCCAGTACTTC	CASSLGTEETQYF
TRBV11-3	few	TRBD2	TRBJ2-7	TGTGCCAGCAGCTTAGCAGCGGGAGGGCCCTACGAGCAGTACTTC	CASSLAAGGPYEQYF
TRBV6-2/TRBV6-3	.	.	TRBJ1-1	TGTGCCAGCAGTCGTATTACGGGATACACTGAAGCTTTCTTT	CASSRITGYTEAFF
TRBV19	.	TRBD2	TRBJ2-1	TGTGCCAGTACCGAACTAGCGGTAAGCTCCTACAATGAGCAGTTCTTC	CASTELAVSSYNEQFF